The T cell receptor beta chain under discussion was sequenced for a study of spatial heterogeneity in lung cancer. TCRdb re-derived calls from the 5' RACE reads in MiXCR, one entry per CDR3 protein. The repertoire consists of 8,500 to 10,000 distinct CDR3 sequences, with 45% to 65% occurring once and the leading ten covering 28%. Indicated time point: sample taken at primary tumor resection. On this clonotype itself: The antigen is not known. Being off target in a library aimed at alpha chains, this beta chain has a size of little meaning.

Germline V lookup: CDR1 DFQATT, CDR2 SNEGSKA (reference sequence). This CDR3 is built from 13 residues. Trimming pared 3 bases from V and 6 bases from J, leaving 14 bases between. General study findings and limits: Expanded intratumoral alpha and beta TCR counts tracked tumor mutation counts.

The origin of this receptor is a female donor with early-stage non-small cell lung cancer. The chain joins TRBV20-1 to TRBJ2-5; D unresolved. The sequencing used lung tumor tissue, collected at surgery. CDR3 amino acids: CSASSGDLKTQYF. The CDR3 DNA reads TGCAGTGCTAGTTCTGGGGATCTAAAGACCCAGTACTTC.